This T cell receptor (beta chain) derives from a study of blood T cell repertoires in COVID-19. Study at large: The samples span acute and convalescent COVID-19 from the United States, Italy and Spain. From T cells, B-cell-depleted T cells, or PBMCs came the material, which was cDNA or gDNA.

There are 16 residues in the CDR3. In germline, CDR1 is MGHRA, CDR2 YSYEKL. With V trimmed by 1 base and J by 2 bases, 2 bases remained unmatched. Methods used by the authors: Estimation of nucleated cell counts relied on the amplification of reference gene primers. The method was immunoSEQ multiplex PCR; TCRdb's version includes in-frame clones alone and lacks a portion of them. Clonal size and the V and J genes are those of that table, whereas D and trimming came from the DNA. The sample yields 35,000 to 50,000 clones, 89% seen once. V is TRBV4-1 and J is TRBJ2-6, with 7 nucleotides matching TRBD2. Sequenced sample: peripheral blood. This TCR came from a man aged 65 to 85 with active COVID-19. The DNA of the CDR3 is TGCGCCAGCAGCCAAGTGGGGGGGGCTGGGGCCAACGTCCTGACTTTC. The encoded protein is CASSQVGGAGANVLTF.